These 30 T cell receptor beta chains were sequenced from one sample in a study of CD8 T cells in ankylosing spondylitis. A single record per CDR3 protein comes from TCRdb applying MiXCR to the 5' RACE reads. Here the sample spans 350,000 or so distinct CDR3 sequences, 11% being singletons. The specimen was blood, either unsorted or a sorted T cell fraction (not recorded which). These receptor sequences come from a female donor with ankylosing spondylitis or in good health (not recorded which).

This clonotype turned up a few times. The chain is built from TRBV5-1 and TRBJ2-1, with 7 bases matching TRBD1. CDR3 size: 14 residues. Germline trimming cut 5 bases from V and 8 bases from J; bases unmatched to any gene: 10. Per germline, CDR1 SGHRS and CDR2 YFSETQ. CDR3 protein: CASRQDTGAYEQFF. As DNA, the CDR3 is TGCGCCAGCAGACAAGACACAGGGGCGTATGAGCAGTTCTTC.

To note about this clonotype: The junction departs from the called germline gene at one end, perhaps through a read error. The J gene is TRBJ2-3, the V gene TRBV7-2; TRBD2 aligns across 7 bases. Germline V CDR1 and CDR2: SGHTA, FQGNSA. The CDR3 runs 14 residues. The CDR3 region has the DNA TGTGCGAGCAGGTGGGTGGCGGGAGCAGATACGCAGTATTTT. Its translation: CASRWVAGADTQYF.

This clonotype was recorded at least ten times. CDR3 sequence reads: CSANLAGGDSGTQYF. In DNA form, the CDR3 reads TGCAGTGCCAATCTAGCGGGGGGCGATTCGGGGACCCAGTACTTC. The chain has TRBV20-1 and TRBJ2-5, with 11 nucleotides matching TRBD2. The V gene end was trimmed by 6 bases and the J gene end by 7 bases; junction bases not matched to a gene: 13. Per germline, CDR1 DFQATT and CDR2 SNEGSKA (reference sequence). The CDR3 has 15 residues.

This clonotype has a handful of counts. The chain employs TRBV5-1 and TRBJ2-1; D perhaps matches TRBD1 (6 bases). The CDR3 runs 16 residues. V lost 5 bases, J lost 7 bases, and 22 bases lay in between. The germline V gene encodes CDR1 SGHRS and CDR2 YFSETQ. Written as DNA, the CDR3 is TGCGCCAGCAGTGGGACACCCAGTCCCTATGTAAATGAGCAGTTCTTC. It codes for CASSGTPSPYVNEQFF.

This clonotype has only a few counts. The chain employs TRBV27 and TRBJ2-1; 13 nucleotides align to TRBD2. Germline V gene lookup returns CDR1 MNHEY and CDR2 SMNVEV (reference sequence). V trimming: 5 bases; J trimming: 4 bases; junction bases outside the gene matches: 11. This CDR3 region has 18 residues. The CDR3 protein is CASSAGLAGSGYYNEQFF. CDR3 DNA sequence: TGTGCCAGCAGTGCGGGACTAGCGGGATCAGGGTATTACAATGAGCAGTTCTTC.

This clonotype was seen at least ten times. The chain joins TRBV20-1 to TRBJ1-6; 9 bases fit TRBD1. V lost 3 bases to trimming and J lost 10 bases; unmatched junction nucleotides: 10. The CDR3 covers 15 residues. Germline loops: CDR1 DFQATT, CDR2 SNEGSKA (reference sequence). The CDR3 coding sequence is TGCAGTGCTAGGGAAGCGACAGGGGGTAAATCACCCCTCCACTTT. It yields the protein CSAREATGGKSPLHF.

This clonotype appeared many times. The CDR3 is CASSHGGYEQYF. The DNA for the CDR3 is TGTGCCAGCAGTCACGGTGGCTACGAGCAGTACTTC. The V and J genes are TRBV9 and TRBJ2-7, with unresolved D. V lost 5 bases, J lost 3 bases, and 9 bases lay in between. CDR1 is SGDLS and CDR2 is YYNGEE in the germline V gene. This CDR3 spans 12 amino acids.

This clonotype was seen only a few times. The CDR3 DNA follows: TGTGCCAGCACCCCTGGCCCGAGCTCCTACAATGAGCAGTTCTTC. It yields the protein CASTPGPSSYNEQFF. J is TRBJ2-1 and V is TRBV7-9; unclear D gene. This CDR3 region has 15 residues. The germline V gene encodes CDR1 SEHNR and CDR2 FQNEAQ (reference sequence). V lost 7 bases and J 0 bases, leaving 13 bases between the germline ends.

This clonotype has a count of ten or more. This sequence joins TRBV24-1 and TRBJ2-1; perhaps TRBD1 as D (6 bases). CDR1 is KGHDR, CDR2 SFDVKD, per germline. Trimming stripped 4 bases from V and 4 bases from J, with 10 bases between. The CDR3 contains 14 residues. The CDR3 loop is CATSDPDRYNEQFF. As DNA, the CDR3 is TGTGCCACCAGTGACCCAGACAGGTACAATGAGCAGTTCTTC.

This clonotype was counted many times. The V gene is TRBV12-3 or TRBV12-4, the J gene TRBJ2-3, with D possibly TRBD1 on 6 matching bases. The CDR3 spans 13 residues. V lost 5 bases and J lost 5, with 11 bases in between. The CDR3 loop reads CASSEEGEDTQYF. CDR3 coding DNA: TGTGCCAGCAGTGAAGAGGGGGAAGATACGCAGTATTTT.

The CDR3 protein is CASSLFIGGLTDTQYF. Here the CDR3 DNA reads TGTGCCAGCAGCTTGTTCATAGGGGGCCTCACAGATACGCAGTATTTT. The genes are TRBV5-4 and TRBJ2-3; 7 positions agree with TRBD1. The germline CDR1 and CDR2 sequences are SGHNT and YYREEE (reference sequence). The CDR3 extends over 16 amino acids. The junction had 7 bases not matched to a gene; V was cut back by 1 base and J by 2 bases.

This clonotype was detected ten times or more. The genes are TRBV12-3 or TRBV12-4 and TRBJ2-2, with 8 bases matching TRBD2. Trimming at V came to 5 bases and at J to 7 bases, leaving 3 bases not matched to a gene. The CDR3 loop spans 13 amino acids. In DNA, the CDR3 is TGTGCCAGCAGTGTTCGGGGGGGCGGGGAGCTGTTTTTT. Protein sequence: CASSVRGGGELFF.

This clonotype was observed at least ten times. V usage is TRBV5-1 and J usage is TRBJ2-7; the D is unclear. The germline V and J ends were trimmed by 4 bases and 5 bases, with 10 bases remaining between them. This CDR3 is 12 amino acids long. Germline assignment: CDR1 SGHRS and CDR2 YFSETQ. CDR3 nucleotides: TGCGCCAGCAGCCGTAGTAGGGACGAGCAGTACTTC. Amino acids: CASSRSRDEQYF.

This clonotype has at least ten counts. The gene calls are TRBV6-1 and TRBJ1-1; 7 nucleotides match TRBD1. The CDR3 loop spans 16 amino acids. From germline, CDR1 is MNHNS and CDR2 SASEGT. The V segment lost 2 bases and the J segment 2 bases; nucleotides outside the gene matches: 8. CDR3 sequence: CASSEPRGTINTEAFF. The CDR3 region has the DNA TGTGCCAGCAGTGAACCCAGGGGGACGATCAACACTGAAGCTTTCTTT.

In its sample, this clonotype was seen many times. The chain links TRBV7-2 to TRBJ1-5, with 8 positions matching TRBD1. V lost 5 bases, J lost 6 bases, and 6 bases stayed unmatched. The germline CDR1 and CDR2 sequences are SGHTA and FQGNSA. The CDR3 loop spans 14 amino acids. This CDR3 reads CASSTGGWSQPQHF. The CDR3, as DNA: TGTGCCAGCAGCACAGGGGGGTGGAGTCAGCCCCAGCATTTT.

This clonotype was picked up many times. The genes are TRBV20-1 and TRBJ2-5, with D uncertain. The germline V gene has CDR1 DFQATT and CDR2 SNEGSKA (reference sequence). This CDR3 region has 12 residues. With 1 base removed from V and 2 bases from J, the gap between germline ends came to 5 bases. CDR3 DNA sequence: TGCAGTGCTAGAGGGCAGCAAGAGACCCAGTACTTC. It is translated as CSARGQQETQYF.

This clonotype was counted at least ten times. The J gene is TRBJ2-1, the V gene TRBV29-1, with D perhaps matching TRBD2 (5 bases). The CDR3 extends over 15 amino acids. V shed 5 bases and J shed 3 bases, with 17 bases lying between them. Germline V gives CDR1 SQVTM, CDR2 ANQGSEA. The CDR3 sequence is CSVSGGLVVYNEQFF. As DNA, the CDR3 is TGCAGCGTTAGCGGTGGGCTAGTTGTCTACAATGAGCAGTTCTTC.

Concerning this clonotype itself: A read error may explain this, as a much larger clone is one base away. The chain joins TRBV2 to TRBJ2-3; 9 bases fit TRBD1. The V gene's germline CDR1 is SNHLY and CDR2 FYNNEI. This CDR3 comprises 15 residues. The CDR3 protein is CASLHGGQGADMQYF. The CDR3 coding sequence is TGTGCCAGCCTTCACGGGGGACAGGGCGCAGATATGCAGTATTTT.

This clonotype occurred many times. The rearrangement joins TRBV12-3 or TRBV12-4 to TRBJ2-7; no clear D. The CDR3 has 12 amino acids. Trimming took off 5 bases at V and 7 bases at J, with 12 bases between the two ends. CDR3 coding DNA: TGTGCCAGCAGTCCTCTATGGGGAGAGCAGTACTTC. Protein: CASSPLWGEQYF.

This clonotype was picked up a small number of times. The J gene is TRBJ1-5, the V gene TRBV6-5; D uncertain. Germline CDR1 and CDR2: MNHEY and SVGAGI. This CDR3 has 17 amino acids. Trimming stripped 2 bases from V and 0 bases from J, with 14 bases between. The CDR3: CASSYRSDGYSNQPQHF. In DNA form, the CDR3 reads TGTGCCAGCAGTTACAGGTCGGACGGTTATAGCAATCAGCCCCAGCATTTT.

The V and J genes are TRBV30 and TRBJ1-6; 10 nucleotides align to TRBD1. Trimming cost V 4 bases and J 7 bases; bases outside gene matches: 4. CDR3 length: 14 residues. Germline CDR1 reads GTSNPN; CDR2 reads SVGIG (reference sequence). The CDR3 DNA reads TGTGCCTGGACTCAGGGACAGGGGAATTCACCCCTCCACTTT. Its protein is CAWTQGQGNSPLHF.

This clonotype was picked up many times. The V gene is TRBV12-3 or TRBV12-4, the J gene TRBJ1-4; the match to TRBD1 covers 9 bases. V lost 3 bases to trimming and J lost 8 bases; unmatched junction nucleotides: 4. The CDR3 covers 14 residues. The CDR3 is CASSLGTGNEKLFF. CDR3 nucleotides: TGTGCCAGCAGTTTGGGGACAGGGAACGAAAAACTGTTTTTT.

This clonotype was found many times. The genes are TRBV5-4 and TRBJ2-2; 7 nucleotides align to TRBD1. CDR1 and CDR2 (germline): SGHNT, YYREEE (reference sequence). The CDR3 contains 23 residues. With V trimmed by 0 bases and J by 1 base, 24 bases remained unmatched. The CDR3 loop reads CASSLEWRWKFGQDEGNTGELFF. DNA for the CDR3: TGTGCCAGCAGCTTGGAATGGCGATGGAAATTTGGACAGGACGAGGGGAACACCGGGGAGCTGTTTTTT.

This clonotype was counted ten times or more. CDR3 loop: CSVEAPGLGVNEQFF. CDR3 in DNA: TGCAGCGTTGAAGCCCCGGGACTAGGGGTGAATGAGCAGTTCTTC. The chain is built from TRBV29-1 and TRBJ2-1; 8 bases match TRBD2. The CDR3 sequence is 15 residues long. Germline CDR1 is SQVTM and CDR2 is ANQGSEA. Trimming removed 1 base from V and 7 bases from J; junction bases left unmatched: 9.

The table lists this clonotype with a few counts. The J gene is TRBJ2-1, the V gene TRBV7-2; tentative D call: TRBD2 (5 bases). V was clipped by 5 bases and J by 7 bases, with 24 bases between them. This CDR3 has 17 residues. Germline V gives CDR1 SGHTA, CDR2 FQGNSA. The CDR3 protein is CASSPRRERHRGNEQFF. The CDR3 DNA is TGTGCCAGCAGCCCCCGTCGTGAGCGGCATCGAGGGAATGAGCAGTTCTTC.

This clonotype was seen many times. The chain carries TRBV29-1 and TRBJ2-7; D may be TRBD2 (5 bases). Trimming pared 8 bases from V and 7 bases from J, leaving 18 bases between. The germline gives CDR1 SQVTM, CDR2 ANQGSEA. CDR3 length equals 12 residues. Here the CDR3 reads CSSKTGSGEQYF. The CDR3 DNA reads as TGCAGCTCAAAGACCGGCTCGGGGGAGCAGTACTTC.

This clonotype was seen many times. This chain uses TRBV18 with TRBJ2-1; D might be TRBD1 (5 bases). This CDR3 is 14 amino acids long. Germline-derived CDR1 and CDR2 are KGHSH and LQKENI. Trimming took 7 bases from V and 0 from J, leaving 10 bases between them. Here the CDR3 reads CASLQVSSYNEQFF. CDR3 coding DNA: TGTGCCAGCTTACAGGTTAGCTCCTACAATGAGCAGTTCTTC.

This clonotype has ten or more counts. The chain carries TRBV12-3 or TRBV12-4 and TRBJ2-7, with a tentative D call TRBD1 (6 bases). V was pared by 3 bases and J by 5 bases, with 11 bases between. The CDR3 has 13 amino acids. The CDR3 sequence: CASSLARGHEQYF. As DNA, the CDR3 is TGTGCCAGCAGTTTGGCCAGGGGTCACGAGCAGTACTTC.

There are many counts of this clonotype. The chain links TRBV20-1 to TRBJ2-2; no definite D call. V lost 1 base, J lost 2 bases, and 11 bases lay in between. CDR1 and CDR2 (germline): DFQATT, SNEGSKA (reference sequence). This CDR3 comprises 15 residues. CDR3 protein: CSARVEGANTGELFF. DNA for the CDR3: TGCAGTGCTAGAGTAGAAGGAGCTAACACCGGGGAGCTGTTTTTT.

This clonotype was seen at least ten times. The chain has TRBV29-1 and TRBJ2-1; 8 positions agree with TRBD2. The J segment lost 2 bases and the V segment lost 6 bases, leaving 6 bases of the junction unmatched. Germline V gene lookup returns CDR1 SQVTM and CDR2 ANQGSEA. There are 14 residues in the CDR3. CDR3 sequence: CSVLLAEAYNEQFF. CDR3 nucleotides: TGCAGCGTCCTACTAGCGGAGGCCTACAATGAGCAGTTCTTC.